These 6 T cell receptor beta chains share one sample of origin, sequenced in a study of cytomegalovirus exposure and HLA in healthy donors (TCRdb year 2017). Library generation was performed with the immunoSEQ multiplex PCR assay. The multiplex PCR relied on a mix of 60 forward primers for TCR Vbeta segments and 13 reverse primers for TCR Jbeta segments. TCRdb stores this immuneACCESS table with in-frame sequences only. Part of the clones is absent; in the studies checked, under half of the shortfall reflects unresolved V genes, and no reason is known for the rest. This sample has 150,000 to 200,000 clones in its table, and 80% of those were observed once. The ten largest clonotypes hold about a tenth of the sample. The sequenced sample consisted of PBMCs. The receptors derive from a man younger than 35 in good health and CMV-seropositive.

V usage is TRBV28 and J usage is TRBJ2-7, with TRBD1 matching over 8 bases. This CDR3 contains 17 residues. J lost 3 bases, V lost 2 bases, and 12 bases had no gene match. The germline CDR1 and CDR2 sequences are MDHEN and SYDVKM. The CDR3, as DNA: TGTGCCAGCAGTTTACCTACCGGGACAGGCTTAGTCTACGAGCAGTACTTC. This codes for CASSLPTGTGLVYEQYF.

V gene TRBV7-9 combines with J gene TRBJ1-1; D remains unclear. Trimming pared 5 bases from V and 0 bases from J, leaving 10 bases between. Looked up from germline, CDR1 is SEHNR and CDR2 is FQNEAQ (reference sequence). The CDR3 contains 14 residues. The CDR3 coding sequence is TGTGCCAGCAGCGAACCTGACATGAACACTGAAGCTTTCTTT. Protein sequence: CASSEPDMNTEAFF.

This clone was counted once. This sequence joins TRBV11-1 and TRBJ2-1; TRBD2 agrees at 9 bases. The CDR3 has 17 residues. The V gene's germline CDR1 is SGHAT and CDR2 FQDESV (reference sequence). Trimming took 1 base from V and 5 from J; bases not matched to a gene: 9. Here the CDR3 reads CASSLVSSGNQNNEQFF. In DNA form, the CDR3 reads TGTGCCAGCAGCTTAGTTTCTAGCGGGAATCAGAACAATGAGCAGTTCTTC.

This chain joins TRBV14 and TRBJ2-2, with a weak D call TRBD1 (6 bases). CDR1 and CDR2 (germline): SGHDN, FVKESK. V gave up 2 bases and J gave up 1 base, with 11 bases separating them. The CDR3 runs 16 residues. This CDR3 reads CASSQRTALNTGELFF. CDR3 DNA: TGTGCCAGCAGCCAAAGGACAGCCCTGAACACCGGGGAGCTGTTTTTT.

The chain links TRBV28 to TRBJ1-1, with D possibly matching TRBD1 (5 bases). Trimming shortened V by 2 bases and J by 9 bases, and 7 bases separated the two germline ends. Germline assignment: CDR1 MDHEN and CDR2 SYDVKM. CDR3 length equals 11 residues. CDR3 protein: CASSLKGKAFF. The CDR3 DNA reads as TGTGCCAGCAGTTTAAAGGGGAAAGCTTTCTTT.

This chain uses TRBV4-1 with TRBJ1-2, with 9 bases matching TRBD1. The germline V gene encodes CDR1 MGHRA and CDR2 YSYEKL. V lost 0 bases to trimming and J lost 5 bases; unmatched junction nucleotides: 7. The CDR3 has 16 residues. CDR3 nucleotide sequence: TGCGCCAGCAGCCAAGACCGGGGGACAGGGCCGTATGGCTACACCTTC. Amino acid sequence: CASSQDRGTGPYGYTF.